The clone carrying this T cell receptor beta chain was recorded at least ten times. Antigen specificity is unknown. This sample was included in a study of identical twins. Study-wide points: For out-of-frame alpha sequences shared by twins, low generation probability was in excess.

Healthy Caucasians alone served as donors. Trimming pared 5 bases from V and 3 bases from J, leaving 11 bases between. The CDR3 length is 14 residues. One entry per CDR3 protein results from TCRdb running MiXCR on the 5' RACE reads. Here the sample spans just under 650,000 distinct CDR3 sequences, about 7.1% being singletons. These same records also appear under a second study, on yellow fever vaccine responses in identical twins. In that study: Twins reportedly had a vaccine T cell response that seemed partly convergent, partly personalized.

The source of this sequence is a woman aged 18 to 35 in good health. The J gene is TRBJ1-5, the V gene TRBV12-3 or TRBV12-4; a possible D gene is TRBD1 (5 bases). The sample comprised PBMCs. CDR3 sequence (DNA): TGTGCCAGCAGTCCCCGGGGCTTCAATCAGCCCCAGCATTTT. Translating it yields CASSPRGFNQPQHF.